This T cell receptor (beta chain) is from a study of T cell clones after liver transplantation. Overall study context: Pre-transplant mixed lymphocyte reactions yielded third-party-reactive TCRbeta sequences as comparators for graft-donor-reactive sequences.

This clone appeared a few times. Assay used: immunoSEQ multiplex PCR; TCRdb lists only in-frame clones, some missing. The data show around 60,000 clones, with about two thirds seen just once and 15% held by the top ten. The sample consisted of CD4+ T cells from blood, taken before liver transplant. This TCR was sampled from a human donor who received a liver transplant.

CDR3 nucleotide sequence: TGTGCCAGCAGCCCCCGACAGGTTAATGAAAAACTGTTTTTT. It codes for CASSPRQVNEKLFF. The chain recombines TRBV7-2 with TRBJ1-4; a weak D match, TRBD1 (6 bases). CDR1 and CDR2 (germline): SGHTA, FQGNSA. Trimming took 5 bases from V and 4 from J, leaving 11 bases between them. CDR3 length equals 14 residues. The full variable domain, its missing parts supplied by reference TRBV7-2 and TRBJ1-4, is GAGVSQSPSNKVTEKGKDVELRCDPISGHTALYWYRQSLGQGLEFLIYFQGNSAPDKSGLPSDRFSAERTGGSVSTLTIQRTQQEDSAVYLCASSPRQVNEKLFFGSGTQLSVL.